What follows is one T cell receptor beta chain and its context. Seattle participants joined during active infection and were tracked over time. This sample is drawn from a study of blood T cell repertoires in COVID-19. Study summary: Sources were T cells, B-cell-depleted T cells, or PBMCs; the material itself was cDNA or gDNA.

Method: immunoSEQ multiplex PCR; TCRdb's copy keeps in-frame clones and lacks some. The sample shows some 200,000 clones, 85% of them seen only once. The V end lost 4 bases, the J end lost 4 bases, and 20 bases lay between the germline ends. The CDR3 sequence is 15 residues long. CDR1 is GTSNPN, CDR2 SVGIG, per germline (reference sequence). The rearrangement uses TRBV30 and TRBJ2-7; D gene ambiguous. Sequenced input: peripheral blood. This clonotype was obtained from a man in his 60s with COVID-19, enrolled during active disease. Written as DNA, the CDR3 is TGTGCCTGGACCCCAAGAGGTGCGAATCGTTACGAGCAGTACTTC. The encoded protein is CAWTPRGANRYEQYF.